The entry below describes one T cell receptor beta chain. The CDR3 is 13 residues long. Trimming cost V 4 bases and J 1 base, with 9 bases left between them. Germline V gene sequence: CDR1 SQVTM, CDR2 ANQGSEA. With constant-segment primers, 5'RACE yielded cDNA libraries of TCR alpha and TCR beta that carried sample barcodes and UMIs. MiXCR, run by TCRdb on the 5' RACE reads, gives a single entry per CDR3 protein. The sample lists more than 250,000 distinct CDR3 sequences, 15% to 20% occurring once. The sample is drawn from a study of T-cell memory formation after mild COVID-19. The wider study: TCR clusters were mostly donor specific.

V and J are TRBV29-1 and TRBJ2-3, with D possibly TRBD2 on 6 matching bases. The sample was PBMCs or a T cell subset sorted from them (not recorded which). This receptor was obtained from a man in his late teens or twenties who had mild COVID-19 (a few samples of this study predate the infection). Cell type and time point are not known. This CDR3 is CSVVGGRTDTQYF. CDR3 nucleotide sequence: TGCAGCGTTGTAGGAGGGCGCACAGATACGCAGTATTTT.